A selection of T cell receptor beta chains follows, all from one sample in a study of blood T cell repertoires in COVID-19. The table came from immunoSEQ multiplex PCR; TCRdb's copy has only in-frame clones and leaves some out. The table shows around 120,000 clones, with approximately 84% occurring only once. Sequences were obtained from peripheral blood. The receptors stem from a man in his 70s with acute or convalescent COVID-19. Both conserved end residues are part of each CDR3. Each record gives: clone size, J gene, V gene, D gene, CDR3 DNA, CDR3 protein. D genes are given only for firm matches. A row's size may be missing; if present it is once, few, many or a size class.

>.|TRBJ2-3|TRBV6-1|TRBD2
TGTGCCAGCTGTGAGAGGACTAGCGCCGCAGGGGATACGCAGTATTTT
CASCERTSAAGDTQYF
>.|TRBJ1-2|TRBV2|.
TGTGCCAGGAGGGACTGGGGATTGGGGGGCTACACCTTC
CARRDWGLGGYTF
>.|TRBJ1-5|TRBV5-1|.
TGCGCCAGCAGCTTGGAGCCACCGAGGGATAGCAATCAGCCCCAGCATTTT
CASSLEPPRDSNQPQHF
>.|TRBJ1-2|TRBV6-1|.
TGTGCCAGCAGTGAACCTATTGGGGGGGAGGGGAACTATGGCTACACCTTC
CASSEPIGGEGNYGYTF
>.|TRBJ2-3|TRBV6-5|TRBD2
TGTGCCAGCAGTCGGGGGGGCATTACAGATACGCAGTATTTT
CASSRGGITDTQYF
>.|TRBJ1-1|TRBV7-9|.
TGTGCCAGCAGCTTAGGAGGGAAGGGAACTGAAGCTTTCTTT
CASSLGGKGTEAFF
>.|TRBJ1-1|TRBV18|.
TGTGCCAGCTCACCACGGCCAGCTGAAGCTTTCTTT
CASSPRPAEAFF
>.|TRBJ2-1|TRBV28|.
TGTGCCAGCAGCGCGGCGATCTTGCAGTTCTTC
CASSAAILQFF
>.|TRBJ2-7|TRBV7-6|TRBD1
TGTGCCAGCAGCCTCATGGGGACAGGGGTTTACGAGCAGTACTTC
CASSLMGTGVYEQYF
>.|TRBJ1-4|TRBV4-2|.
TGTGCCAGCAGCCAAGATACCCCAGGGCGGACAACTAATGAAAAACTGTTTTTT
CASSQDTPGRTTNEKLFF
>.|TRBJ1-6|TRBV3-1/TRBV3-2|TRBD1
TGTGCCAGCAGCCAAGGACCCGGGACAGCTCCACCCCTCCACTTT
CASSQGPGTAPPLHF
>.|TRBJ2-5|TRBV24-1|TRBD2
TGTGCCACCAGTGATCGGACCGGGACTAGCGGGAAGGGGGTCCAAGAGACCCAGTACTTC
CATSDRTGTSGKGVQETQYF
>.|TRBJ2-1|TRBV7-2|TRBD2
TGTGCCAGCAGCTTAGCGCTGTTTAGCGGGTCCTTCAATGAGCAGTTCTTC
CASSLALFSGSFNEQFF
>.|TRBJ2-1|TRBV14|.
TGTGCCAGCAGCCTCCCTCCGGGATCCCGTAACAATGAGCAGTTCTTC
CASSLPPGSRNNEQFF
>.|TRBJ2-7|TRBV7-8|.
TGTGCCAGCAGCTTATACCAGGGCACTGGCCACGAGCAGTACTTC
CASSLYQGTGHEQYF
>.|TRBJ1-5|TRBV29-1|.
TGCAGCGTTAGGCAGGGGAATCAGCCCCAGCATTTT
CSVRQGNQPQHF
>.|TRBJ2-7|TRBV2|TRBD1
TGTGCCAGCAGTTCCGACAGGGTGCACGAGCAGTACTTC
CASSSDRVHEQYF
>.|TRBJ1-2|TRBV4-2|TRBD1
TGTGCCAGCAGCCAAGGGGGGACAGGGAAAGCCTATGGCTACACCTTC
CASSQGGTGKAYGYTF
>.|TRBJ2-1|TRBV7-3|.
TGTGCCAGCAGCTTAAGGGGGGTACACTCCTACAATGAGCAGTTCTTC
CASSLRGVHSYNEQFF
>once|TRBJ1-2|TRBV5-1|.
TGCGCCAGCAGCCCAGACGACAGCCGCTATGGCTACACCTTC
CASSPDDSRYGYTF
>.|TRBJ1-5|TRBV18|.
TGTGCCAGCTCACCCGGTGACAATCAGCCCCAGCATTTT
CASSPGDNQPQHF
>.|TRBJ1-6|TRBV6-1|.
TGTGCCAGCAGTGAAGCACAGGGTTCACCCCTCCACTTT
CASSEAQGSPLHF
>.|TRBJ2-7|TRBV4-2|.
TGTGCCAGCAGCCAAGCAACGGCCCTAGCATCCGAGCAGTACTTC
CASSQATALASEQYF
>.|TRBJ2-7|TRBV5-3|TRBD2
TGTGCCAGAAGCCCACTAGCGAGCGAGCAGTACTTC
CARSPLASEQYF
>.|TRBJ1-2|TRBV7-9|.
TGTGCCAGCAGCTTAGGGAGCTATGGCTACACCTTC
CASSLGSYGYTF
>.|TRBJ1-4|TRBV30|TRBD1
TGTGCCTGGAGTGTATTAGGACAGGGGGCGGAAAAACTGTTTTTT
CAWSVLGQGAEKLFF
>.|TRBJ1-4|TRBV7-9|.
TGTGCCAGCAGCAGAGGGTTGTCAGGTGGGGAAAAACTGTTTTTT
CASSRGLSGGEKLFF
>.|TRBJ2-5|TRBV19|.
TGTGCCAGTAGTATAGCGGTTAACCAAGAGACCCAGTACTTC
CASSIAVNQETQYF